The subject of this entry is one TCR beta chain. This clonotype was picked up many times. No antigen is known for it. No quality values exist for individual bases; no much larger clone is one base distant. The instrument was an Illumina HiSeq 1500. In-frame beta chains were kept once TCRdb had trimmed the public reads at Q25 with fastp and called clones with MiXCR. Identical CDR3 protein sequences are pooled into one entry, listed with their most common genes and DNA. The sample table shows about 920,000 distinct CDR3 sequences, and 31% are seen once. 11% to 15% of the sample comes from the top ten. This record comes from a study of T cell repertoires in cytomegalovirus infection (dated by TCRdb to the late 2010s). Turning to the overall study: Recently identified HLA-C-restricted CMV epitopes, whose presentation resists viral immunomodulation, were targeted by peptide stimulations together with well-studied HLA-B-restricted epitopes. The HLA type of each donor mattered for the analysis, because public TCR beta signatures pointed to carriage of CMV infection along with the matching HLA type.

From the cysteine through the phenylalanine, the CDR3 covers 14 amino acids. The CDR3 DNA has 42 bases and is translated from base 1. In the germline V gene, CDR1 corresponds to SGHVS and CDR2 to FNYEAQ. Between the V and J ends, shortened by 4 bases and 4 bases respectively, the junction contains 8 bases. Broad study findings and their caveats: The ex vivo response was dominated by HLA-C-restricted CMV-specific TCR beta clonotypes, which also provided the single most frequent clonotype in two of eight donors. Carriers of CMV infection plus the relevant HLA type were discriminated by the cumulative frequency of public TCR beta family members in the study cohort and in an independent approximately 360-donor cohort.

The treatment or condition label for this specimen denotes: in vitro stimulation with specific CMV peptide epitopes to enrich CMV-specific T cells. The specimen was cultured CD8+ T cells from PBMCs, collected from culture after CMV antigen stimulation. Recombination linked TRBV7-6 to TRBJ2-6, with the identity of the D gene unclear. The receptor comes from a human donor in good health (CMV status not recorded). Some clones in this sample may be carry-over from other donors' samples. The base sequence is TGTGCCAGCAGCTCCTTTGCCGGGGCCAACGTCCTGACTTTC. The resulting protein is CASSSFAGANVLTF.